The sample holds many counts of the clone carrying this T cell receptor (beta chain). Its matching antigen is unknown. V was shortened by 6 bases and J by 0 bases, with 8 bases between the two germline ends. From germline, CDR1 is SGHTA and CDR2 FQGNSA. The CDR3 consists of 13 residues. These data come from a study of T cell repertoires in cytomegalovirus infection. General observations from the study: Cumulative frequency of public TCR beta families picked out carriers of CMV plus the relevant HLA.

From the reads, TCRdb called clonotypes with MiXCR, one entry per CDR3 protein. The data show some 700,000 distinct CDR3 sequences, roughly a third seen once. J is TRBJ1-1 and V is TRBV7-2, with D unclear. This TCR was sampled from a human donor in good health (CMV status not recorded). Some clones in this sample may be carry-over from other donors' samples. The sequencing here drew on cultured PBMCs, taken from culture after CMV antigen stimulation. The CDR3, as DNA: TGTGCCAGCAGACCCCAAGTGAACACTGAAGCTTTCTTT. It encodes CASRPQVNTEAFF.